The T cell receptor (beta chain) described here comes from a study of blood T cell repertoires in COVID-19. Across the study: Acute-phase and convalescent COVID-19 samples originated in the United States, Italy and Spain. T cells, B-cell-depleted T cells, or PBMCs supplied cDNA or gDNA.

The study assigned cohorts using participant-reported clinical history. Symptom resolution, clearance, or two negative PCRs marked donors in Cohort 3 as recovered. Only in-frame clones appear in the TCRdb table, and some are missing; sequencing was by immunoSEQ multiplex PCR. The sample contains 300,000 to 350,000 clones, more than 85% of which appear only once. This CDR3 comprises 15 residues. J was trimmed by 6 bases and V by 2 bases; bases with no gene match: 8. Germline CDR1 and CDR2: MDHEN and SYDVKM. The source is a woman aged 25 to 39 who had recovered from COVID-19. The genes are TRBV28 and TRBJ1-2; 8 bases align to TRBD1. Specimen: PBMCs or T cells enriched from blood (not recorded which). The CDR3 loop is CASSLNIQGGHGYTF. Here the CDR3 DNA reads TGTGCCAGCAGTTTAAATATACAGGGGGGGCATGGCTACACCTTC.